These 2 T cell receptor beta chains originate from one sample sequenced in a study of regulatory T cells in long-lasting Graves disease. Noted time point: newly diagnosed GD, antithyroid drugs for less than 3 months. TCR sequences were obtained from RNA taken from PBMCs. Sequencing libraries for TCR beta were prepared with iRepertoire HTBI primers and Arm-PCR of CDR3 regions. Using its own MiXCR run on the multiplex PCR reads, TCRdb lists one record per CDR3 protein. The data show 450,000 to 600,000 distinct CDR3 sequences, about 17% seen once. These records were also assigned to another study, of T cells in Graves' hyperthyroidism and ophthalmopathy.

The sequencing used peripheral blood mononuclear cells (PBMCs), collected at new diagnosis, from a patient treated with antithyroid drugs. These TCRs come from a man aged 40-49 years with Graves disease.

The chain links TRBV28 to TRBJ1-5; 7 bases are a match to TRBD1. V dropped 6 bases and J dropped 3; count of bases not matched to a gene: 11. The CDR3 consists of 16 residues. CDR1 is MDHEN, CDR2 SYDVKM, per germline. DNA of the CDR3: TGTGCCAGCAGACCAAGTGGTGGGACAGACAATCAGCCCCAGCATTTT. The encoded protein is CASRPSGGTDNQPQHF.

The chain combines TRBV20-1 with TRBJ2-4, with D unclear. Per the germline V gene, CDR1 is DFQATT and CDR2 is SNEGSKA (reference sequence). V lost 3 bases and J 4 bases, leaving 10 bases between the germline ends. The CDR3 has 13 residues. The CDR3 here is CSASWSGKNIQYF. DNA of the CDR3: TGCAGTGCTAGTTGGAGTGGGAAAAACATTCAGTACTTC.